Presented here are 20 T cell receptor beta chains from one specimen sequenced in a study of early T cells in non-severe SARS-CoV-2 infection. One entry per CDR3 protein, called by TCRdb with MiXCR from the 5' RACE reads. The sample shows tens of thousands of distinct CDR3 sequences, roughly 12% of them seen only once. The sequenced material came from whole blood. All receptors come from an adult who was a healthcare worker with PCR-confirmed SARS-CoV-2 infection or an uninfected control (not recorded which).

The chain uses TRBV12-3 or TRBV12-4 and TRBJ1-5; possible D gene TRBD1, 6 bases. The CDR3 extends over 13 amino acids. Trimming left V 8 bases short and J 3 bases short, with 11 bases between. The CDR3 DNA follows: TGTGCCAGCGGAACAGGGATCAATCAGCCCCAGCATTTT. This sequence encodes CASGTGINQPQHF.

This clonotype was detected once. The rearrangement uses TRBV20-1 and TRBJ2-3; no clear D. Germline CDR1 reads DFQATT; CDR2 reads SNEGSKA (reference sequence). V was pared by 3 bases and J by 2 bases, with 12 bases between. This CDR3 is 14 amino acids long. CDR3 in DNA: TGCAGTGCTAGTGGGAATATCAACACAGATACGCAGTATTTT. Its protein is CSASGNINTDTQYF.

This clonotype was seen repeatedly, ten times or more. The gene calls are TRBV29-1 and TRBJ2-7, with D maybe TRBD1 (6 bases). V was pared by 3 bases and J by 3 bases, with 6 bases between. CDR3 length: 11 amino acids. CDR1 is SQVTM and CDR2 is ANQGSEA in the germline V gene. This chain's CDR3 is CSVDRGYEQYF. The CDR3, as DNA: TGCAGCGTTGACAGGGGCTACGAGCAGTACTTC.

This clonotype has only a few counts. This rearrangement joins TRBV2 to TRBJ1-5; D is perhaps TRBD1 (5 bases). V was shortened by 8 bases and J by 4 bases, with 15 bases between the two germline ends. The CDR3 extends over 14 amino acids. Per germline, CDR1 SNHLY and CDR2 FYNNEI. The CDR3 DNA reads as TGTGCCAGCTCCCGGACATTGCAGAATCAGCCCCAGCATTTT. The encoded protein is CASSRTLQNQPQHF.

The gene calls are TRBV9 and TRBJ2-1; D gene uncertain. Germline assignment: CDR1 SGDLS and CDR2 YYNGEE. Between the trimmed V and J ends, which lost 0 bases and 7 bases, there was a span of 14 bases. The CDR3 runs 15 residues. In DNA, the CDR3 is TGTGCCAGCAGCGTAGCAACCATGTCCCATAATGAGCAGTTCTTC. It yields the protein CASSVATMSHNEQFF.

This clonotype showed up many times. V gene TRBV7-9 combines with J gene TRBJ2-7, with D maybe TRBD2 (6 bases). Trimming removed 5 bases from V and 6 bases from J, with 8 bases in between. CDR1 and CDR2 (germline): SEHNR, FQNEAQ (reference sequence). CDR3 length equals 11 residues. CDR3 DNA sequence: TGTGCCAGCAGCCCCGGGGGCGAGCAGTACTTC. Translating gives CASSPGGEQYF.

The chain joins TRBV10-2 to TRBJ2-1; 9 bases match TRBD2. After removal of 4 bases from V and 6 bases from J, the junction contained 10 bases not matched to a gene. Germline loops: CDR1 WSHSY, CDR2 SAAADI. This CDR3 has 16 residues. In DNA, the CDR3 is TGCGCCAGCAGTGGGGCTAGCGGGGCCCCTCCCAATGAGCAGTTCTTC. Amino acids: CASSGASGAPPNEQFF.

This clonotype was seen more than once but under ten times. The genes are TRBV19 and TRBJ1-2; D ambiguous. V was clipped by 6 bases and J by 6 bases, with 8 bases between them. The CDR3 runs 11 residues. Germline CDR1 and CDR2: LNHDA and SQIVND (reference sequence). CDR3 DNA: TGTGCCAGTAGAGGGAGAGATGGCTACACCTTC. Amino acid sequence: CASRGRDGYTF. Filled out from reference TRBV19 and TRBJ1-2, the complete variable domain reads DGGITQSPKYLFRKEGQNVTLSCEQNLNHDAMYWYRQDPGQGLRLIYYSQIVNDFQKGDIAEGYSVSREKKESFPLTVTSAQKNPTAFYLCASRGRDGYTFGSGTRLTVV.

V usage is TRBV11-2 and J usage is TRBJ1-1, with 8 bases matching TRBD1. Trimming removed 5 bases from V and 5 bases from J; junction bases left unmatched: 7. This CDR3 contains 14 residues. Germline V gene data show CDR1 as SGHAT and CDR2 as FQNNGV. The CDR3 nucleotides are TGTGCCAGCAGCACTCAGGGGGCGCGAACTGAAGCTTTCTTT. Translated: CASSTQGARTEAFF.

Written as DNA, the CDR3 is TGTGCCAGCAGCCAGGACCTCAACACCGGGGAGCTGTTTTTT. Translating it yields CASSQDLNTGELFF. The gene calls are TRBV6-6 and TRBJ2-2; D is unresolved. The V and J ends lost 6 bases and 2 bases respectively, with 10 bases between them. The CDR3 spans 14 residues. Germline V gene data show CDR1 as MNHNY and CDR2 as SVGAGI (reference sequence).

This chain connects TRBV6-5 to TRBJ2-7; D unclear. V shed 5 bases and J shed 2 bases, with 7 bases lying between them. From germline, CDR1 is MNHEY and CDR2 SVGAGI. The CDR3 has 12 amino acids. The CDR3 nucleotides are TGTGCCAGCAGTGGGAATGCCTACGAGCAGTACTTC. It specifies CASSGNAYEQYF.

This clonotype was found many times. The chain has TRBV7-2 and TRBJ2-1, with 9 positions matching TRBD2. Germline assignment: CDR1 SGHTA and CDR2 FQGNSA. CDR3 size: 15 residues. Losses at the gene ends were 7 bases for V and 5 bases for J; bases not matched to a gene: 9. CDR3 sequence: CASMKSSSGNNEQFF. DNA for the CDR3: TGTGCCAGCATGAAATCGTCTAGCGGGAACAATGAGCAGTTCTTC.

Here the CDR3 DNA reads TGTGCCAGCAGCTTAACACAGGGCACTGAAGCTTTCTTT. Translation gives CASSLTQGTEAFF. The genes are TRBV5-6 and TRBJ1-1; D may be TRBD1 (6 bases). Germline CDR1 and CDR2: SGHDT and YYEEEE. The CDR3 spans 13 residues. Trimming pared 2 bases from V and 4 bases from J, leaving 9 bases between. The entire variable domain, with the rest obtained from reference TRBV5-6 and TRBJ1-1, is as follows: DAGVTQSPTHLIKTRGQQVTLRCSPKSGHDTVSWYQQALGQGPQFIFQYYEEEERQRGNFPDRFSGHQFPNYSSELNVNALLLGDSALYLCASSLTQGTEAFFGQGTRLTVV.

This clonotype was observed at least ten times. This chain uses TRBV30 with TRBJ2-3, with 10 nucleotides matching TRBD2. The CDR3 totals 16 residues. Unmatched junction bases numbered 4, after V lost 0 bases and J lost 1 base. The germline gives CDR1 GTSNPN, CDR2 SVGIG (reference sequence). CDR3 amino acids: CAWSVVAGGGTDTQYF. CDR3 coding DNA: TGTGCCTGGAGTGTGGTAGCGGGAGGCGGCACAGATACGCAGTATTTT.

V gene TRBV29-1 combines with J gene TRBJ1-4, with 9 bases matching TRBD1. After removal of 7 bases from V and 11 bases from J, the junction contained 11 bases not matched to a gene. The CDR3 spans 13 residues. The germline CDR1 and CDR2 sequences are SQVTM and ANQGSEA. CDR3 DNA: TGCAGCGCCTCCGGGACAGGGTCTAAGAAACTGTTTTTT. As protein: CSASGTGSKKLFF.

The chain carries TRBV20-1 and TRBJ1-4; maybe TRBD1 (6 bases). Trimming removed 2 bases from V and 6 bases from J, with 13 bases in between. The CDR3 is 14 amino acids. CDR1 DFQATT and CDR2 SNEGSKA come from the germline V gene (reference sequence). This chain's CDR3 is CSARPGQGYEKLFF. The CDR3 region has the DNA TGCAGTGCTAGACCGGGACAAGGATATGAAAAACTGTTTTTT.

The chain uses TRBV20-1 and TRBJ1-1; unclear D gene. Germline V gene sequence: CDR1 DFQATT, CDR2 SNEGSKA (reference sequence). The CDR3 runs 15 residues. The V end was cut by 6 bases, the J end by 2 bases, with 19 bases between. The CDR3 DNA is TGCAGTGCCGTACAACCCACGGGGATCAACACTGAAGCTTTCTTT. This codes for CSAVQPTGINTEAFF.

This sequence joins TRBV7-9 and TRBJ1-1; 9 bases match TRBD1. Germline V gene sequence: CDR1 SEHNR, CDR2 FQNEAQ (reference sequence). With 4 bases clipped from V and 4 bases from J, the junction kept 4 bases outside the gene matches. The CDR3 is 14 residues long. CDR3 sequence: CASSWGTGPTEAFF. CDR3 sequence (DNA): TGTGCCAGCAGCTGGGGGACAGGGCCCACTGAAGCTTTCTTT.

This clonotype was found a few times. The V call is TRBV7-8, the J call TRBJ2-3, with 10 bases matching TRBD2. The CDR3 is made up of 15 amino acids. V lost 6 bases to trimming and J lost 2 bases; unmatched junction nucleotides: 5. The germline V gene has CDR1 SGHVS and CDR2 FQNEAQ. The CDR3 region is CASSFSGGYTDTQYF. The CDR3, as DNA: TGTGCCAGCAGTTTTAGCGGGGGGTACACAGATACGCAGTATTTT.

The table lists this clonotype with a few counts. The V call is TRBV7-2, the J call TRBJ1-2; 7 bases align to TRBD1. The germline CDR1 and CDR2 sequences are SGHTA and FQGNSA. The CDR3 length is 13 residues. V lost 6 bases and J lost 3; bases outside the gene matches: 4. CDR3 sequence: CASSRDRDYGYTF. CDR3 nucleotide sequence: TGTGCCAGCAGTCGCGACAGGGACTATGGCTACACCTTC. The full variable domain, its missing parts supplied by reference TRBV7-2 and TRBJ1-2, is GAGVSQSPSNKVTEKGKDVELRCDPISGHTALYWYRQSLGQGLEFLIYFQGNSAPDKSGLPSDRFSAERTGGSVSTLTIQRTQQEDSAVYLCASSRDRDYGYTFGSGTRLTVV.